The 12 T cell receptor beta chains below all came from one sample that was sequenced in a study of blood T cells in healthy people across ages (dated by TCRdb to between 2014 and 2017). The library came from 5' RACE. Sequencing was performed on an Illumina HiSeq 2500. A second PCR of 7 to 11 cycles was run with a J-beta primer mix and a sample-barcoded 5' primer. The public reads were quality trimmed at Q25 with fastp and then assembled into clones with MiXCR by TCRdb, keeping productive beta chains. Entries are consolidated by CDR3 protein sequence, retaining the most common genes and DNA. In this sample the table shows hundreds of thousands of distinct CDR3 sequences, 55% to 70% of which occur a single time. The top ten constitute around 20% of the sample. The sequencing input was blood. The receptors shown here come from a man between 25 and 39 years old in good health.

This clonotype came up a few times. The chain uses TRBV5-1 and TRBJ1-2; 11 bases are a match to TRBD1. Germline V gene data show CDR1 as SGHRS and CDR2 as YFSETQ. This CDR3 comprises 13 residues. V dropped 4 bases and J dropped 8; count of bases not matched to a gene: 4. CDR3 in DNA: TGCGCCAGCAGCACGGACAGGGGGCAGGGCTACACCTTC. This translates into CASSTDRGQGYTF.

The J gene is TRBJ2-1, the V gene TRBV5-1; no firm D call. From germline, CDR1 is SGHRS and CDR2 YFSETQ. This CDR3 contains 12 residues. Deletions cut 3 bases from V and 8 bases from J, with 9 bases between. The CDR3 DNA is TGCGCCAGCAGCTCAACAAACCATGAGCAGTTCTTC. Its protein is CASSSTNHEQFF.

This chain joins TRBV7-2 and TRBJ2-5; 12 bases agree with TRBD2. The V and J ends lost 4 bases and 11 bases, in that order; junction bases with no gene match: 20. This CDR3 region has 18 residues. The germline CDR1 and CDR2 sequences are SGHTA and FQGNSA. The CDR3 region has the DNA TGTGCCAGCAGCTCCAGACCGATACTAGCGGGAGGTCACAATGAGCAGTACTTC. It codes for CASSSRPILAGGHNEQYF. The entire variable domain, with the rest obtained from reference TRBV7-2 and TRBJ2-5, is as follows: GAGVSQSPSNKVTEKGKDVELRCDPISGHTALYWYRQSLGQGLEFLIYFQGNSAPDKSGLPSDRFSAERTGGSVSTLTIQRTQQEDSAVYLCASSSRPILAGGHNEQYFGPGTRLLVL.

This clonotype has ten or more counts. The gene calls are TRBV7-2 and TRBJ1-2, with TRBD1 identical over 8 bases. Germline CDR1 reads SGHTA; CDR2 reads FQGNSA. V gave up 5 bases and J gave up 8 bases; unmatched junction bases: 7. This CDR3 spans 13 amino acids. CDR3 sequence (DNA): TGTGCCAGCAGCGCAGACAGGGGAGGCGGCTACACCTTC. The encoded protein is CASSADRGGGYTF.

This chain connects TRBV7-3 to TRBJ2-1, with a tentative D call TRBD1 (6 bases). Germline V gives CDR1 SGHTA, CDR2 FQGTGA. Trimming shortened V by 1 base and J by 7 bases, and 14 bases separated the two germline ends. The CDR3 is made up of 15 amino acids. Written as DNA, the CDR3 is TGTGCCAGCAGCTTAAGCGCAGGGGTGGTTAATGAGCAGTTCTTC. The encoded protein is CASSLSAGVVNEQFF.

The CDR3 here is CASSRDSRPGGGNEQFF. The CDR3 DNA sequence: TGCGCCAGCAGCCGAGATTCAAGGCCCGGGGGCGGCAATGAGCAGTTCTTC. V is TRBV4-3 and J is TRBJ2-1, with D perhaps matching TRBD1 or TRBD2 (6 bases each). V lost 4 bases to trimming and J lost 6 bases, with 22 bases between them. Germline CDR1 reads LGHNA; CDR2 reads YSLEER. The CDR3 totals 17 residues.

Comment on this clonotype: One end of the junction varies from germline; a read error may be responsible. In DNA, the CDR3 is TGCGGCGTTGTTGTGGTGTCTCATGGCTACACCTTC. Encoded protein: CGVVVVSHGYTF. V gene TRBV29-1 combines with J gene TRBJ1-2; D is uncertain. Per germline, CDR1 SQVTM and CDR2 ANQGSEA. This CDR3 is built from 12 residues.

The gene calls are TRBV4-3 and TRBJ2-1, with D uncertain. The germline V gene encodes CDR1 LGHNA and CDR2 YSLEER. The CDR3 is 16 residues long. Trimming stripped 4 bases from V and 0 bases from J, with 13 bases between. The CDR3 sequence is CASSLEKSLSYNEQFF. CDR3 nucleotide sequence: TGCGCCAGCAGCCTCGAAAAATCCCTCTCCTACAATGAGCAGTTCTTC.

V gene TRBV4-3 combines with J gene TRBJ1-6, with D unclear. V was pared by 0 bases and J by 5 bases, with 5 bases between. The CDR3 extends over 14 amino acids. Looked up from germline, CDR1 is LGHNA and CDR2 is YSLEER. Written as DNA, the CDR3 is TGCGCCAGCAGCCAAGATAACAATAATTCACCCCTCCACTTT. It specifies CASSQDNNNSPLHF.

The chain links TRBV28 to TRBJ1-2, with 7 bases aligning to TRBD1. The trim removed 3 bases at V and 5 bases at J, leaving 6 bases unmatched. Germline CDR1 reads MDHEN; CDR2 reads SYDVKM. The CDR3 consists of 14 residues. The CDR3 loop reads CASSLGGQPYGYTF. CDR3 nucleotides: TGTGCCAGCAGTTTGGGGGGACAGCCGTATGGCTACACCTTC.

The V and J genes are TRBV3-1 and TRBJ2-5, with 8 nucleotides matching TRBD2. This CDR3 has 13 amino acids. Germline V lookup: CDR1 LGHDT, CDR2 YNNKEL (reference sequence). The junction had 4 bases not matched to a gene; V was cut back by 2 bases and J by 8 bases. The CDR3: CASSQQTSATQYF. The DNA for the CDR3 is TGTGCCAGCAGCCAACAGACTAGCGCCACCCAGTACTTC.

This chain uses TRBV4-2 with TRBJ1-6, with 8 nucleotides matching TRBD1. J lost 10 bases, V lost 4 bases, and 12 bases had no gene match. CDR1 and CDR2 (germline): LGHNA, YNFKEQ. The CDR3 runs 16 residues. The CDR3 nucleotides are TGTGCCAGCAGCCCCGAAAGTCCGGACAGGGACTCACCCCTCCACTTT. This sequence encodes CASSPESPDRDSPLHF.